These 30 T cell receptor beta chains were sequenced from one sample in a study of blood T cell repertoires in COVID-19. Only in-frame clones appear in the TCRdb table, and some are missing; sequencing was by immunoSEQ multiplex PCR. This sample carries approximately 100,000 clones, around 84% of them seen once, and the ten largest clones take 2.1%. Material for sequencing was peripheral blood. The source is a human donor in a cohort sampled during active COVID-19.

To note about this clone: A read error may produce the germline difference seen at one junction end. V gene TRBV5-1 combines with J gene TRBJ2-3, with D tentatively TRBD1 or TRBD2 (5 bases each). Germline V lookup: CDR1 SGHRS, CDR2 YFSETQ. This CDR3 spans 14 amino acids. This chain's CDR3 is CATSGVGATDTQYF. The CDR3 coding sequence is TGCGCCACCAGCGGTGTAGGGGCGACAGATACGCAGTATTTT.

The chain links TRBV27 to TRBJ2-7, with 7 nucleotides matching TRBD2. CDR3 length equals 14 residues. CDR1 and CDR2 (germline): MNHEY, SMNVEV (reference sequence). V lost 2 bases, J lost 6 bases, and 7 bases stayed unmatched. Written as DNA, the CDR3 is TGTGCCAGCAGTTTAGGTGGACTAGGTTTCGAGCAGTACTTC. It codes for CASSLGGLGFEQYF.

V and J are TRBV4-3 and TRBJ1-3, with D perhaps matching TRBD1 (5 bases). Looked up from germline, CDR1 is LGHNA and CDR2 is YSLEER. Deletions cut 0 bases from V and 2 bases from J, with 11 bases between. The CDR3 extends over 16 amino acids. In nucleotides, the CDR3 is TGCGCCAGCAGCCAAGACTGGACATCCACTGGAAACACCATATATTTT. Amino acid sequence: CASSQDWTSTGNTIYF.

V usage is TRBV7-6 and J usage is TRBJ2-1; 7 nucleotides match TRBD1. The CDR3 sequence is 14 residues long. After removal of 5 bases from V and 1 base from J, the junction contained 2 bases not matched to a gene. Germline V CDR1 and CDR2: SGHVS, FNYEAQ. The chain's CDR3 is CASSHRGSYNEQFF. CDR3 DNA sequence: TGTGCCAGCAGCCACAGGGGATCCTACAATGAGCAGTTCTTC. The full variable domain, rest sourced from reference TRBV7-6 and TRBJ2-1, is GAGVSQSPRYKVTKRGQDVALRCDPISGHVSLYWYRQALGQGPEFLTYFNYEAQQDKSGLPNDRFSAERPEGSISTLTIQRTEQRDSAMYRCASSHRGSYNEQFFGPGTRLTVL.

CDR3 sequence reads: CATSTLDRPYEQYF. CDR3 bases: TGTGCCACCAGCACTTTAGACAGGCCCTACGAGCAGTACTTC. The J gene is TRBJ2-7, the V gene TRBV15, with D perhaps TRBD1 (6 bases). This CDR3 contains 14 residues. Trimming shortened V by 4 bases and J by 2 bases, and 12 bases separated the two germline ends. Per the germline V gene, CDR1 is LNHNV and CDR2 is YYDKDF (reference sequence). The whole variable domain, remainder taken from reference TRBV15 and TRBJ2-7, is DAMVIQNPRYQVTQFGKPVTLSCSQTLNHNVMYWYQQKSSQAPKLLFHYYDKDFNNEADTPDNFQSRRPNTSFCFLDIRSPGLGDTAMYLCATSTLDRPYEQYFGPGTRLTVT.

The rearrangement uses TRBV7-9 and TRBJ2-2, with TRBD1 matching over 9 bases. CDR3 length: 16 residues. The germline V gene has CDR1 SEHNR and CDR2 FQNEAQ (reference sequence). After removal of 4 bases from V and 6 bases from J, the junction contained 9 bases not matched to a gene. This chain's CDR3 is CASSSTGQGYSGELFF. Here the CDR3 DNA reads TGTGCCAGCAGCTCTACGGGACAGGGATATTCCGGGGAGCTGTTTTTT.

The chain employs TRBV12-3 or TRBV12-4 and TRBJ1-1; D is unresolved. The CDR3 has 12 amino acids. The V end lost 5 bases, the J end lost 4 bases, and 8 bases lay between the germline ends. CDR3 nucleotides: TGTGCCAGCAGTCCCTCGGGCACTGAAGCTTTCTTT. It encodes CASSPSGTEAFF.

The V and J genes are TRBV27 and TRBJ1-5, with TRBD1 matching over 8 bases. The CDR3 runs 14 residues. V trimming: 5 bases; J trimming: 2 bases; junction bases outside the gene matches: 2. Germline V lookup: CDR1 MNHEY, CDR2 SMNVEV (reference sequence). The CDR3 region has the DNA TGTGCCAGCAGTCTGACAGGGGGCAATCAGCCCCAGCATTTT. Translated: CASSLTGGNQPQHF.

V usage is TRBV9 and J usage is TRBJ1-6; TRBD1 might be the D (5 bases). The CDR3 is made up of 13 amino acids. Germline CDR1 is SGDLS and CDR2 is YYNGEE. Trimming stripped 0 bases from V and 9 bases from J, with 7 bases between. The CDR3 DNA follows: TGTGCCAGCAGCGTAGGACAGTTTTCACCCCTCCACTTT. It yields the protein CASSVGQFSPLHF.

CDR3 sequence reads: CASSTGTLNNQPQHF. The CDR3 region has the DNA TGTGCCAGCAGTACCGGGACACTGAACAATCAGCCCCAGCATTTT. V gene TRBV27 combines with J gene TRBJ1-5, with D possibly matching TRBD1 (6 bases). Trimming took off 5 bases at V and 3 bases at J, with 14 bases between the two ends. This CDR3 region has 15 residues. Per germline, CDR1 MNHEY and CDR2 SMNVEV (reference sequence).

The chain has TRBV28 and TRBJ2-2, with D possibly matching TRBD1 (5 bases). The ends were cut back, 3 bases at V and 5 bases at J, with 10 bases in the middle. Germline CDR1 and CDR2: MDHEN and SYDVKM. CDR3 length: 14 amino acids. The CDR3 loop reads CASSFPGMTGELFF. The CDR3 bases are TGTGCCAGCAGTTTCCCAGGGATGACCGGGGAGCTGTTTTTT.

The V and J genes are TRBV5-4 and TRBJ2-3; maybe TRBD2 (5 bases). Trimming took 0 bases from V and 6 from J, leaving 14 bases between them. Per germline, CDR1 SGHNT and CDR2 YYREEE (reference sequence). The CDR3 is 15 residues long. The CDR3 loop is CASSLVSSGGDTQYF. DNA for the CDR3: TGTGCCAGCAGCTTGGTTTCTAGTGGCGGGGATACGCAGTATTTT.

Note on this clone: Other DNA sequences in this sample translate to the same CDR3. V gene TRBV5-1 combines with J gene TRBJ2-7; 7 bases map to TRBD2. Germline V lookup: CDR1 SGHRS, CDR2 YFSETQ. V shed 0 bases, J shed 2 bases, and the junction held 5 bases outside the gene matches. The CDR3 length is 15 residues. CDR3 region: CASSLGLAGTYEQYF. The CDR3, as DNA: TGCGCCAGCAGCTTGGGACTAGCAGGGACCTACGAGCAGTACTTC.

The CDR3 loop reads CASSLDGITGVEQFF. CDR3 in DNA: TGTGCCAGCAGCTTGGACGGAATAACAGGGGTCGAGCAGTTCTTC. The chain has TRBV5-4 and TRBJ2-1, with 7 bases matching TRBD1. V was pared by 0 bases and J by 10 bases, with 10 bases of the junction left unmatched. The CDR3 loop spans 15 amino acids. In germline, CDR1 is SGHNT, CDR2 YYREEE (reference sequence).

This clone turned up a few times. The V and J genes are TRBV19 and TRBJ2-4; 10 bases align to TRBD1. CDR3 length equals 16 residues. Germline trimming cut 1 base from V and 5 bases from J; bases unmatched to any gene: 5. Germline V gene lookup returns CDR1 LNHDA and CDR2 SQIVND (reference sequence). This CDR3 reads CASSIGKGTGENIQYF. In DNA, the CDR3 is TGTGCCAGTAGTATAGGGAAGGGGACAGGGGAAAACATTCAGTACTTC.

This clone was picked up one time. The chain's CDR3 is CASRSDRVSSGNTIYF. The CDR3 DNA reads as TGTGCCAGCAGGTCCGACAGAGTCAGCTCTGGAAACACCATATATTTT. The chain carries TRBV7-9 and TRBJ1-3; perhaps TRBD1 as D (5 bases). This CDR3 spans 16 amino acids. The V end lost 6 bases, the J end lost 0 bases, and 15 bases lay between the germline ends. CDR1 is SEHNR and CDR2 is FQNEAQ in the germline V gene (reference sequence).

In this sample, this clone turned up many times. This chain connects TRBV7-9 to TRBJ2-2, with 7 bases that match TRBD2. Trimming cost V 7 bases and J 0 bases; bases outside gene matches: 5. The CDR3 has 15 amino acids. Germline CDR1 reads SEHNR; CDR2 reads FQNEAQ (reference sequence). CDR3 sequence: CASNQRESNTGELFF. Written as DNA, the CDR3 is TGTGCCAGCAACCAGCGGGAATCGAACACCGGGGAGCTGTTTTTT.

The chain employs TRBV6-5 and TRBJ1-2; tentatively, D is TRBD1 (6 bases). Germline CDR1 is MNHEY and CDR2 is SVGAGI. The CDR3 has 15 residues. V lost 2 bases, J lost 5 bases, and 15 bases lay in between. Here the CDR3 reads CASSYAGGQPYGYTF. The CDR3 nucleotides read TGTGCCAGCAGTTACGCCGGCGGACAGCCATATGGCTACACCTTC.

The chain uses TRBV30 and TRBJ2-1; 7 positions match TRBD2. This CDR3 region has 12 residues. From germline, CDR1 is GTSNPN and CDR2 SVGIG (reference sequence). J was trimmed by 13 bases and V by 2 bases; bases with no gene match: 8. Here the CDR3 DNA reads TGTGCCTGGAGTTGGGACTACCTGTTACAGTTCTTC. Residues: CAWSWDYLLQFF.

This clone was observed once. An end of the junction does not agree with germline; a read error may underlie this. The V and J genes are TRBV24-1 and TRBJ2-5, with D unclear. There are 13 residues in the CDR3. From germline, CDR1 is KGHDR and CDR2 SFDVKD. CDR3 region: CAASDGLQETQYF. CDR3 in DNA: TGTGCCGCCAGTGATGGCCTCCAAGAGACCCAGTACTTC.

The CDR3 spells CASSLGQGFLGHGYTF. CDR3 in DNA: TGCGCCAGCAGCTTGGGACAGGGGTTTCTAGGCCATGGCTACACCTTC. V is TRBV5-1 and J is TRBJ1-2; the match to TRBD1 covers 8 bases. The V segment lost 0 bases and the J segment 6 bases; nucleotides outside the gene matches: 10. CDR3 length: 16 amino acids. Germline V CDR1 and CDR2: SGHRS, YFSETQ.

CDR3 coding DNA: TGTGCCAGCAGTTTGGGGCAGGGTAGCCGAGCTTTCTTT. Its protein product is CASSLGQGSRAFF. The J gene is TRBJ1-1, the V gene TRBV27; the D gene is possibly TRBD1 (5 bases). This CDR3 is 13 amino acids long. Germline CDR1 reads MNHEY; CDR2 reads SMNVEV (reference sequence). The germline V and J ends were trimmed by 3 bases and 10 bases, with 15 bases remaining between them.

The V and J genes are TRBV5-1 and TRBJ2-7; a weak D match, TRBD2 (6 bases). Germline V gives CDR1 SGHRS, CDR2 YFSETQ. V was pared by 4 bases and J by 4 bases, with 18 bases between. This CDR3 spans 15 amino acids. The CDR3 reads CASSLAGRAEYEQYF. In DNA, the CDR3 is TGCGCCAGCAGCCTGGCCGGGAGAGCAGAATACGAGCAGTACTTC.

The rearrangement links TRBV27 to TRBJ1-1, with TRBD1 identical over 8 bases. From germline, CDR1 is MNHEY and CDR2 SMNVEV (reference sequence). The CDR3 sequence is 16 residues long. With V trimmed by 5 bases and J by 7 bases, 15 bases remained unmatched. The CDR3 loop is CASSASGGAGSLEAFF. As DNA, the CDR3 is TGTGCCAGCAGTGCCTCAGGGGGCGCTGGCTCACTTGAAGCTTTCTTT.

The V and J genes are TRBV3-1 (or the pseudogene TRBV3-2) and TRBJ2-7, with TRBD2 matching over 9 bases. Germline V gene lookup returns CDR1 LGHDT and CDR2 YNNKEL (reference sequence). This CDR3 has 16 amino acids. The trim removed 0 bases at V and 3 bases at J, leaving 6 bases unmatched. The CDR3 DNA reads TGTGCCAGCAGCCAAGATCAGAGCGGGAGGAACTACGAGCAGTACTTC. Translated, it gives CASSQDQSGRNYEQYF.

V and J are TRBV5-1 and TRBJ1-1; no clear D gene. V gave up 3 bases and J gave up 1 base, with 10 bases separating them. CDR3 length equals 14 residues. Germline loops: CDR1 SGHRS, CDR2 YFSETQ. Here the CDR3 reads CASSSLPGNTEAFF. The CDR3 bases are TGCGCCAGCAGCTCCCTGCCGGGGAACACTGAAGCTTTCTTT.

This clone was seen a few times. The chain recombines TRBV7-3 with TRBJ2-2, with TRBD1 matching over 8 bases. V shed 8 bases and J 1 base; nucleotides not matched to a gene: 6. CDR3 length: 15 amino acids. CDR1 is SGHTA, CDR2 FQGTGA, per germline. This CDR3 reads CASARQGLNTGELFF. CDR3 sequence (DNA): TGTGCCAGCGCCCGACAGGGGTTGAACACCGGGGAGCTGTTTTTT.

This chain connects TRBV5-1 to TRBJ2-7; a possible D gene is TRBD1 (5 bases). This CDR3 contains 14 residues. Germline values: CDR1 SGHRS, CDR2 YFSETQ. V lost 7 bases and J 0 bases, leaving 14 bases between the germline ends. The chain's CDR3 is CASSDSLNSYEQYF. CDR3 in DNA: TGCGCCAGCTCCGACAGCTTAAACTCCTACGAGCAGTACTTC.

The rearrangement links TRBV4-1 to TRBJ2-2; 9 bases align to TRBD1. From germline, CDR1 is MGHRA and CDR2 YSYEKL. The CDR3 is 17 residues long. The J segment lost 5 bases and the V segment lost 4 bases, leaving 11 bases of the junction unmatched. The CDR3, as DNA: TGCGCCAGCAGCCGCGGAACAGGGGGCGGGTATACCGGGGAGCTGTTTTTT. Encoded protein: CASSRGTGGGYTGELFF.

The chain uses TRBV9 and TRBJ1-1, with 7 nucleotides matching TRBD1. V was pared by 0 bases and J by 3 bases, with 8 bases of the junction left unmatched. Germline assignment: CDR1 SGDLS and CDR2 YYNGEE. The CDR3 length is 16 residues. The CDR3 sequence is CASSVEGAGGYTEAFF. Here the CDR3 DNA reads TGTGCCAGCAGCGTAGAGGGGGCAGGGGGGTACACTGAAGCTTTCTTT.